Listed below are T cell receptor beta chains from one sample, sequenced in a study of shared clonotypes between healthy human individuals. Assay: immunoSEQ multiplex PCR; the TCRdb copy retains only in-frame clones and omits some. The table shows some 650,000 clones, with more than 95% occurring only once. Material: naive CD4+ T cells sorted from blood. These receptors were obtained from a woman in her twenties or thirties in good health. Each CDR3 is given with its conserved first and last residue. A D gene is named only where the DNA matches it firmly. Only some rows state a clone size, as once, few, many or a class for expanded clones.

. TRBJ1-2 . TRBV7-2 TGTGCCAGCAGCTTAGATGGGGGGGTAGGCTACACCTTC CASSLDGGVGYTF
. TRBJ1-5 . TRBV19 TGTGCCAGTAGCCCCCCCGGACATTGGGGAGAGGTGGCCCAGCATTTT CASSPPGHWGEVAQHF
. TRBJ1-6 . TRBV5-1 TGCGCCAGCAGACTGGGAGGCGGATACAATAATTCACCCCTCCACTTT CASRLGGGYNNSPLHF
. TRBJ2-7 . TRBV28 TGTGCCAGCAGTCCTGGTGGATGGGACGTACGTTCCTACGAGCAGTACTTC CASSPGGWDVRSYEQYF
. TRBJ1-1 . TRBV27 TGTGCCAGCAGCGACCGGGTTGCCCCTGTGGCTTTCTTT CASSDRVAPVAFF
. TRBJ2-7 . TRBV18 TGTGCCAGCTCACCACACAGGGAAGACGAGCAGTACTTC CASSPHREDEQYF
. TRBJ2-7 . TRBV28 TGTGCCAGCACTAGGACGTTACCCGGCTCCTACGAGCAGTACTTC CASTRTLPGSYEQYF
. TRBJ2-1 . TRBV7-8 TGTGCCAGCAGCTTTCAGGCCGCAAGCTCCTACAATGAGCAGTTCTTC CASSFQAASSYNEQFF
TRBD1 TRBJ1-1 . TRBV28 TGTGCCAGCCGCTCCTCCCCGGGACAGGAGGGGACTGAAGCTTTCTTT CASRSSPGQEGTEAFF
. TRBJ1-2 . TRBV9 TGTGCCAGCAGCGTGAGTAGCGGCTATGGCTACACCTTC CASSVSSGYGYTF
. TRBJ1-1 . TRBV28 TGTGCCAGCACCCCCCGAAGGACGATGAACACTGAAGCTTTCTTT CASTPRRTMNTEAFF
. TRBJ2-3 . TRBV9 TGTGCCAGCAGCGTGGGGGTGGGGCTGGGTGCAGATACGCAGTATTTT CASSVGVGLGADTQYF
TRBD1 TRBJ1-5 once TRBV25-1 TGTGCCAGCAGCCCCCGGGACAGGGGGTACAATCAGCCCCAGCATTTT CASSPRDRGYNQPQHF
. TRBJ2-5 . TRBV23-1 TGCGCCAGCTCACCGGGACCGACCTCAGAAGAGACCCAGTACTTC CASSPGPTSEETQYF
. TRBJ1-2 . TRBV27 TGTACCAGCTCTCACGACGGGCCCTCTGGCTACACCTTC CTSSHDGPSGYTF
TRBD2 TRBJ2-5 . TRBV5-1 TGCGCCAGCAGTCTTAGCGGGGAACAAGAGACCCAGTACTTC CASSLSGEQETQYF
. TRBJ2-1 . TRBV27 TGTGCCAGCAGACGGGACGGGAAATACAATGAGCAGTTCTTC CASRRDGKYNEQFF
TRBD1 TRBJ1-6 . TRBV28 TGTGCCAGCAGTACGGGACAGACTTATAATTCACCCCTCCACTTT CASSTGQTYNSPLHF
TRBD2 TRBJ2-3 . TRBV7-9 TGTGCCAGCAGCTTAGAGGGGACTAGCGTAGCAGATACGCAGTATTTT CASSLEGTSVADTQYF
. TRBJ2-5 . TRBV11-2 TGTGCCAGCAGCTTAACGAGAACCCCCCGGGGTCCCGGGCTGCGGGCCCAGTACTTC CASSLTRTPRGPGLRAQYF
TRBD1 TRBJ1-1 . TRBV7-9 TGTGCCAGCAGCTTAGGGGACAGGGGACACACTGAAGCTTTCTTT CASSLGDRGHTEAFF
. TRBJ2-7 once TRBV6-5 TGTGCCAGCAGACCAGGGCGGGAAGAGCTTTACGAGCAGTACTTC CASRPGREELYEQYF
TRBD2 TRBJ2-1 . TRBV7-2 TGTGCCAGCAGCTTAGGAAGCGGGAGGGGCTCCTACAATGAGCAGTTCTTC CASSLGSGRGSYNEQFF
TRBD1 TRBJ2-3 . TRBV5-5 TGTGCCAGCAGCTATACAGGGGCGGATACGCAGTATTTT CASSYTGADTQYF
TRBD2 TRBJ2-7 . TRBV5-6 TGTGCCAGCAGGCTGCGGGGGAGGAATGGCGAGCAGTACTTC CASRLRGRNGEQYF
. TRBJ1-4 . TRBV29-1 TGCAGCGGCAAGTACGGTTATGAAAAACTGTTTTTT CSGKYGYEKLFF
TRBD1 TRBJ1-5 . TRBV30 TGTGCCTGGAGTAGGGACAGGGCATCGTTGGGCAATCAGCCCCAGCATTTT CAWSRDRASLGNQPQHF
. TRBJ1-2 . TRBV5-6 TGTGCCAGCAGCACTTGGACAGAACGCTATGGCTACACCTTC CASSTWTERYGYTF
. TRBJ2-3 . TRBV4-1 TGCGCCAGCAGTCGGACCCGACCAACCACAGATACGCAGTATTTT CASSRTRPTTDTQYF
TRBD2 TRBJ2-7 . TRBV6-6 TGTGCCAGCAGTCGACTAGCGGGAGCGGGGGAGCAGTACTTC CASSRLAGAGEQYF
. TRBJ1-1 . TRBV11-2 TGTGCCAGCAGCTTGCAGGGGTGGACGGTTGCTTTCTTT CASSLQGWTVAFF
TRBD1 TRBJ1-5 once TRBV28 TGTGCCAGCAGCCCGGACAGGGGCCCTAAGCCCCAGCATTTT CASSPDRGPKPQHF
. TRBJ2-5 . TRBV4-1 TGCGCCAGCAGCCAAGAAGAGACCCAGTACTTC CASSQEETQYF
TRBD2 TRBJ2-7 . TRBV7-6 TGTGCCAGCAGCTTAATCCCCAGTGGCGGGAGCCACGAGCAGTACTTC CASSLIPSGGSHEQYF
. TRBJ2-1 once TRBV27 TGTGCCAGCAGTTTTCCGCCCGGCAATGAGCAGTTCTTC CASSFPPGNEQFF
. TRBJ2-4 . TRBV29-1 TGCAGCGTTGCCCCGGGAGCTTGGGAAAACATTCAGTACTTC CSVAPGAWENIQYF
. TRBJ1-1 . TRBV11-2 TGTGCCAGCAGCCTAGTGCGTAGCACTGAAGCTTTCTTT CASSLVRSTEAFF